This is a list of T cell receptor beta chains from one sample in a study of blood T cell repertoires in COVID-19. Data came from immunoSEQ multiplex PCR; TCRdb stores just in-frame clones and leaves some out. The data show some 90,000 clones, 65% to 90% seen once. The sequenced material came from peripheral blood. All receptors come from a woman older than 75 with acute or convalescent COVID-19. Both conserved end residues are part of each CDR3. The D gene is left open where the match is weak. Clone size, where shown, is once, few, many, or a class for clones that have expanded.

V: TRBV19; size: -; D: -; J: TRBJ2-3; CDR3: CASSRRQGTSTDTQYF; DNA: TGTGCCAGTAGTCGCCGGCAGGGAACTAGCACAGATACGCAGTATTTT
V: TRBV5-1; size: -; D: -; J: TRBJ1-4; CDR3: CASRQGSEEKLFF; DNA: TGCGCCAGCCGCCAGGGGAGTGAAGAAAAACTGTTTTTT
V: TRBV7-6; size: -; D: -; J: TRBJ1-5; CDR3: CASSLLPRDGNQPQHF; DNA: TGTGCCAGCAGCTTACTACCGAGGGATGGCAATCAGCCCCAGCATTTT
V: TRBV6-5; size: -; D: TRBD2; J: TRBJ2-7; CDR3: CASYRRGGEQYF; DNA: TGTGCCAGCTATCGGCGGGGGGGAGAGCAGTACTTC
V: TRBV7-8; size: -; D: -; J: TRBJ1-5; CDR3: CASSSPKGSNQPQHF; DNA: TGTGCCAGCAGCTCTCCCAAGGGGAGCAATCAGCCCCAGCATTTT
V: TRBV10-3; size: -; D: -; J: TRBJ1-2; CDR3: CAISDQGHGYGYTF; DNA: TGTGCCATCAGTGATCAGGGGCACGGCTATGGCTACACCTTC
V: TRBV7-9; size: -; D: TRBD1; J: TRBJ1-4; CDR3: CASGAGTGASEKLFF; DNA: TGTGCCAGCGGGGCCGGGACAGGGGCAAGTGAAAAACTGTTTTTT
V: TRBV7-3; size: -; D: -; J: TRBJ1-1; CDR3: CASSLQGGTEAFF; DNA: TGTGCCAGCAGCTTACAAGGGGGAACTGAAGCTTTCTTT
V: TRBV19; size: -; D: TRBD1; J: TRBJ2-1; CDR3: CASTTGGRNEQFF; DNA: TGTGCCAGTACTACAGGGGGGCGGAATGAGCAGTTCTTC
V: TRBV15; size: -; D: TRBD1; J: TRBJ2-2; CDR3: CATSSDWTGMSAGELFF; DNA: TGTGCCACCAGCAGTGATTGGACAGGGATGTCTGCCGGGGAGCTGTTTTTT
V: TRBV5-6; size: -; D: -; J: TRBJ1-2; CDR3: CASSLFKGPTVYYGYTF; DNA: TGTGCCAGCAGCTTGTTTAAGGGGCCCACCGTATACTATGGCTACACCTTC
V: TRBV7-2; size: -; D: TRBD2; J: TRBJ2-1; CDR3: CASTPRGGLYNEQFF; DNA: TGTGCCAGCACCCCGCGGGGGGGGTTATACAATGAGCAGTTCTTC
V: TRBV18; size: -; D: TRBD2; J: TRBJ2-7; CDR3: CASSTSSGTSEQYF; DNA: TGTGCCAGCTCCACCTCCTCCGGGACTAGCGAGCAGTACTTC
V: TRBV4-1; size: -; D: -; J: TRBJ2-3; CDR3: CASRMGRSTDTQYF; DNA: TGCGCCAGCCGGATGGGGCGGAGCACAGATACGCAGTATTTT
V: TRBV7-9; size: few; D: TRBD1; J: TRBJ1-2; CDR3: CASSEQGVIGYTF; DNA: TGTGCCAGCAGCGAGCAGGGGGTAATTGGCTACACCTTC
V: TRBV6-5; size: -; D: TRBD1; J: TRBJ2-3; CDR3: CASSAWTGTTDTQYF; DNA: TGTGCCAGCAGCGCCTGGACAGGGACCACAGATACGCAGTATTTT
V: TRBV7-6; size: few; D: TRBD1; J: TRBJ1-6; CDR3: CASSARQGADSPLHF; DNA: TGTGCCAGCAGCGCAAGACAGGGGGCCGACTCACCCCTCCACTTT
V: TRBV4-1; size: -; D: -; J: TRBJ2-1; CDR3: CASSPAGRGMDEQFF; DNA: TGCGCCAGCAGCCCCGCGGGACGGGGTATGGATGAGCAGTTCTTC
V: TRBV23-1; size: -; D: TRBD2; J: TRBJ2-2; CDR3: CASSQYSPGGIETGELFF; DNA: TGCGCCAGCAGTCAATATTCTCCCGGGGGGATAGAAACCGGGGAGCTGTTTTTT
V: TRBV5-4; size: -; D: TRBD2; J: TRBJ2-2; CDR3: CASSPSSGGLSRELFF; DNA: TGTGCCAGCAGCCCCTCTAGCGGGGGGTTGTCTAGGGAGCTGTTTTTT
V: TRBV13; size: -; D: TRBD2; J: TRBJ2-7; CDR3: CASSLVGLAGGRPSVEQYF; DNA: TGTGCCAGCAGCTTAGTTGGACTAGCGGGGGGGCGTCCCTCGGTCGAGCAGTACTTC
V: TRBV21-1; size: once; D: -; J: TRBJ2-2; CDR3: CASSGHRGGTGELFF; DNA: TGTGCCAGCAGCGGTCACAGGGGTGGCACCGGGGAGCTGTTTTTT
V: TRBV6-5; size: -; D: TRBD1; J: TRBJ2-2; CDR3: CASAPTGNGELFF; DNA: TGTGCCAGTGCCCCGACAGGGAACGGGGAGCTGTTTTTT
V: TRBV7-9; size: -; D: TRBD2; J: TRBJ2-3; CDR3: CASSPSGGRATDTQYF; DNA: TGTGCCAGCAGCCCTAGCGGGGGCCGCGCTACAGATACGCAGTATTTT
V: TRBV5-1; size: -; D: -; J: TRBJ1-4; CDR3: CASSLGQLNEKLFF; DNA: TGCGCCAGCAGCTTAGGACAGCTTAATGAAAAACTGTTTTTT
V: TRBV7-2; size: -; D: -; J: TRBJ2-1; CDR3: CASSPEVFNNEQFF; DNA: TGTGCCAGCAGCCCCGAGGTCTTCAACAATGAGCAGTTCTTC
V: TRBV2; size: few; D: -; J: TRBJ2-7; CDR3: CASSEPLGAFSYEQYF; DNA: TGTGCCAGCAGTGAGCCCCTGGGGGCTTTCTCCTACGAGCAGTACTTC
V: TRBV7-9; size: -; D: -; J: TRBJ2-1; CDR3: CASSRWGVDEQFF; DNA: TGTGCCAGCAGCCGGTGGGGGGTGGATGAGCAGTTCTTC
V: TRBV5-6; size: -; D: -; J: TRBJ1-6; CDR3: CASSLIGEPSNSPLHF; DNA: TGTGCCAGCAGCTTGATAGGAGAACCGTCCAATTCACCCCTCCACTTT
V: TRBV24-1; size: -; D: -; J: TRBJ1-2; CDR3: CATSDLYGYTF; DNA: TGTGCCACCAGTGATCTTTATGGCTACACCTTC
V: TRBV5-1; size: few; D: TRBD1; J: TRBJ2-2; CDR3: CASSSPGQGAGGELFF; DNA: TGCGCCAGCAGCTCACCGGGACAGGGGGCCGGCGGGGAGCTGTTTTTT
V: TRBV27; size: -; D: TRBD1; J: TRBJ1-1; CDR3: CASSSGQGASEAFF; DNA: TGTGCCAGCAGTTCCGGACAGGGTGCAAGTGAAGCTTTCTTT
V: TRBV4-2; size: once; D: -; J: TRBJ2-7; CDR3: CASSSGGQFPEQYF; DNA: TGTGCCAGCAGCTCAGGGGGGCAGTTCCCCGAGCAGTACTTC
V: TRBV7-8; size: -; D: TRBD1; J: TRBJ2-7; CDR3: CASSSPPDRYYEQYF; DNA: TGTGCCAGCAGCTCCCCCCCGGACAGGTACTACGAGCAGTACTTC
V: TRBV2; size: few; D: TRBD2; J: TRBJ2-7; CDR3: CASSPRGGHFSYEQYF; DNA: TGTGCCAGCAGCCCTCGGGGGGGACACTTCTCCTACGAGCAGTACTTC
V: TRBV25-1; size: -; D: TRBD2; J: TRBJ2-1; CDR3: CASSDFPSGGGTYNEQFF; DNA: TGTGCCAGCAGTGACTTCCCTAGCGGGGGCGGCACCTACAATGAGCAGTTCTTC
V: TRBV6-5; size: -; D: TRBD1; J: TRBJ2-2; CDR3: CASSYSWTGNTGELFF; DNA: TGTGCCAGCAGTTACTCCTGGACAGGAAACACCGGGGAGCTGTTTTTT
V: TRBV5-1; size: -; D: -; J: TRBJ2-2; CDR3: CASSLGLSSNTGELFF; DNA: TGCGCCAGCAGCTTGGGCCTTAGCTCGAACACCGGGGAGCTGTTTTTT
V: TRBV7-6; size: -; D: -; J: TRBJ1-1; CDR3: CASSWGDTEAFF; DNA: TGTGCCAGCAGCTGGGGGGACACTGAAGCTTTCTTT
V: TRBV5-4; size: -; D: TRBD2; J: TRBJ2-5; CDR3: CASSLRASGGAGQETQYF; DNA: TGTGCCAGCAGCTTGCGGGCTAGCGGGGGGGCCGGACAAGAGACCCAGTACTTC
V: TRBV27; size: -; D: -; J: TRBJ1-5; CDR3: CASSLSRAGNQPQHF; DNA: TGTGCCAGCAGTTTAAGTCGAGCAGGGAATCAGCCCCAGCATTTT
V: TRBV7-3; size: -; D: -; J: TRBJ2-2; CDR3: CASSLRPQGQSTGELFF; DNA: TGTGCCAGCAGCTTAAGACCCCAAGGACAGAGCACCGGGGAGCTGTTTTTT
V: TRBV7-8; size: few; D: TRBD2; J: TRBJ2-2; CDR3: CASSLDLAGGWELFF; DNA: TGTGCCAGCAGCTTAGATCTAGCGGGGGGGTGGGAGCTGTTTTTT
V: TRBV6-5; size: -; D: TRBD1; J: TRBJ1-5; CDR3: CASSAGGAGQPQHF; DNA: TGTGCCAGCAGCGCAGGGGGCGCAGGTCAGCCCCAGCATTTT
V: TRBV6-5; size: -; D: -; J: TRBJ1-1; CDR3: CASSTGSSTEAFF; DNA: TGTGCCAGCAGTACAGGGTCAAGCACTGAAGCTTTCTTT
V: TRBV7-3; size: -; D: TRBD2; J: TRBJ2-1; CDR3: CASSRTSGGNNEQFF; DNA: TGTGCCAGCAGCAGGACTAGCGGGGGGAATAATGAGCAGTTCTTC
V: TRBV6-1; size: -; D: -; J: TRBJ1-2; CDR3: CASSEWTEAYGYTF; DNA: TGTGCCAGCAGTGAGTGGACAGAAGCCTATGGCTACACCTTC
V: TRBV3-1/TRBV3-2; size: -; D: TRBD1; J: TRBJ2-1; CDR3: CASSHRGRTYNEQFF; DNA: TGTGCCAGCAGCCACAGGGGGAGAACCTACAATGAGCAGTTCTTC
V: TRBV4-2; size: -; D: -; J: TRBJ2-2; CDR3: CASRPLFRNTGELFF; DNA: TGTGCCAGCAGACCCTTGTTCAGGAACACCGGGGAGCTGTTTTTT
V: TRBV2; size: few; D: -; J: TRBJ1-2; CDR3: CASRPLGPNYGYTF; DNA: TGTGCCAGCAGACCGCTTGGGCCTAACTATGGCTACACCTTC
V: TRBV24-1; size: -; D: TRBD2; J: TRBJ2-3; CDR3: CATRPSGGTDTQYF; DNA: TGTGCCACCAGGCCTAGCGGGGGCACAGATACGCAGTATTTT
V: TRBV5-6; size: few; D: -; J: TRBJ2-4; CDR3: CASSWILAKNIQYF; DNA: TGTGCCAGCAGCTGGATACTAGCCAAAAACATTCAGTACTTT